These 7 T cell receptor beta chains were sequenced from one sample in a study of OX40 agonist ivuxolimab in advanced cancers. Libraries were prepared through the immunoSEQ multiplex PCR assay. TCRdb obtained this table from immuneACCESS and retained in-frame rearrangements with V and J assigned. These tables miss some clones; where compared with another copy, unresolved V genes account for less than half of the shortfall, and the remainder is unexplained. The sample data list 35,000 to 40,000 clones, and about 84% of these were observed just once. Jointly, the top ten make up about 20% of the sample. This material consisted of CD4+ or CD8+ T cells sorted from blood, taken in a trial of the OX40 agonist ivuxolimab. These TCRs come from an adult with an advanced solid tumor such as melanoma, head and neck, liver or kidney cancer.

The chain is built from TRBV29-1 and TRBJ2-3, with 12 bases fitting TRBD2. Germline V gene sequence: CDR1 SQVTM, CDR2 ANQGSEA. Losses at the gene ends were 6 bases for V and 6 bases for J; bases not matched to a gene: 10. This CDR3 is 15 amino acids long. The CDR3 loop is CSVGLGTSGSDTQYF. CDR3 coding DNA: TGCAGCGTCGGTCTCGGGACTAGCGGGTCGGATACGCAGTATTTT.

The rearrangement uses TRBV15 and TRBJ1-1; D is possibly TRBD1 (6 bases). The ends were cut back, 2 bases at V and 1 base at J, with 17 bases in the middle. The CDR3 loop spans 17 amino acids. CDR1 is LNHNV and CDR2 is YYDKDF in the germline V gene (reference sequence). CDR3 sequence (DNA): TGTGCCACCAGCAGAAAGGTATTGGGGGGCAGGAACACTGAAGCTTTCTTT. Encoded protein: CATSRKVLGGRNTEAFF. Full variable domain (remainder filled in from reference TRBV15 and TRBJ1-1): DAMVIQNPRYQVTQFGKPVTLSCSQTLNHNVMYWYQQKSSQAPKLLFHYYDKDFNNEADTPDNFQSRRPNTSFCFLDIRSPGLGDTAMYLCATSRKVLGGRNTEAFFGQGTRLTVV.

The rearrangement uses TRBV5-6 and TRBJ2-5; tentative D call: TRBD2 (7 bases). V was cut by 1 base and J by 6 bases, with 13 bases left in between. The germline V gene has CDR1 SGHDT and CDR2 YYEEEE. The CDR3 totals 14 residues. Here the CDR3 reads CASSLWGGRKTQYF. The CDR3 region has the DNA TGTGCCAGCAGCTTGTGGGGGGGCCGAAAGACCCAGTACTTC.

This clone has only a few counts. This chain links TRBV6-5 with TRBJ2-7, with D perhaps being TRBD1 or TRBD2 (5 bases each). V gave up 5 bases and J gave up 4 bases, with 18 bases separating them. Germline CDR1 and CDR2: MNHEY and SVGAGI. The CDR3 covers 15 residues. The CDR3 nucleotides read TGTGCCAGCAGTCTGCTTGGCCAGGGAGCTTACGAGCAGTACTTC. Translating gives CASSLLGQGAYEQYF.

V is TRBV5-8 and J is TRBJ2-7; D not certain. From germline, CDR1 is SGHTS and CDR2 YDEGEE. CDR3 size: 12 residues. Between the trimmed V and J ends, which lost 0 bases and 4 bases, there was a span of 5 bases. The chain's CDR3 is CASSLAEYEQYF. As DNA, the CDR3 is TGTGCCAGCAGCTTGGCGGAATACGAGCAGTACTTC.

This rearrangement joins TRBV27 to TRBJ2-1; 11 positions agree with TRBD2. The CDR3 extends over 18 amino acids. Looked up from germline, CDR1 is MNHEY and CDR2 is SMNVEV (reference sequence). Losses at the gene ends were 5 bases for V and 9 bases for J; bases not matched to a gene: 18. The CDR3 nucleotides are TGTGCCAGCAGTCCATACGGGGTAGCGGGAGGGCCGGATCTTGAGCAGTTCTTC. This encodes CASSPYGVAGGPDLEQFF.

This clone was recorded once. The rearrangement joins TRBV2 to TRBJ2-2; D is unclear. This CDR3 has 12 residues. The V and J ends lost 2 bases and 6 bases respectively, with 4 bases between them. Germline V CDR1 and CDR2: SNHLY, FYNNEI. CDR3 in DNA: TGTGCCAGCAGTGAACCCCCCGGGGAGCTGTTTTTT. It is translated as CASSEPPGELFF. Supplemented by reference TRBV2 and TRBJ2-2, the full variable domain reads EPEVTQTPSHQVTQMGQEVILRCVPISNHLYFYWYRQILGQKVEFLVSFYNNEISEKSEIFDDQFSVERPDGSNFTLKIRSTKLEDSAMYFCASSEPPGELFFGEGSRLTVL.